This T cell receptor (beta chain) appears in the sequencing data of a study of shared clonotypes between healthy human individuals. The assay was immunoSEQ multiplex PCR, and TCRdb's table has in-frame clones only and misses some. The sample has 2 million to 2.5 million clones; 95% are singletons. To note about this clone: Its antigen is unknown.

General observations from the study: A generally larger estimated richness was seen in naive subsets than in memory subsets.

The CDR3 contains 14 residues. Per germline, CDR1 MDHEN and CDR2 SYDVKM. V was cut by 5 bases and J by 5 bases, with 15 bases left in between. The rearrangement uses TRBV28 and TRBJ1-1, with a possible D match to TRBD1 (5 bases). The sample consisted of naive CD4+ T cells sorted from blood. The subset denotes: CD45RA+ positively selected. The receptor comes from a man between 18 and 29 years old in good health. CDR3 in DNA: TGTGCCAGCAGTACCCCGGGACGGGGGACTGAAGCTTTCTTT. Its translation: CASSTPGRGTEAFF.